These T cell receptor beta chains were read from a single sample in a study of T cell responses to AZD1222 COVID-19 vaccine. The method was immunoSEQ multiplex PCR; TCRdb's version includes in-frame clones alone and lacks a portion of them. The table lists some 130,000 clones, approximately 85% of them singletons. The material sequenced was peripheral blood, taken 28 days after the second dose of the MenACWY control vaccine. All receptors derive from an adult who received the MenACWY meningococcal vaccine as a control. Each CDR3 is given with its conserved first and last residue. A D gene is named only where the DNA matches it firmly. The size entry is marked missing in some rows and otherwise reads once, few, many or a size class.

D gene | J gene | V gene | clone size | CDR3 protein | CDR3 DNA
. | TRBJ2-1 | TRBV3-1/TRBV3-2 | . | CASSQHYNEQFF | TGTGCCAGCAGCCAACACTACAATGAGCAGTTCTTC
. | TRBJ1-3 | TRBV7-2 | . | CASSLFGFSGNTIYF | TGTGCCAGCAGCTTATTCGGATTCTCTGGAAACACCATATATTTT
TRBD2 | TRBJ2-1 | TRBV4-1 | . | CASSQEEGASGYNEQFF | TGCGCCAGCAGCCAAGAAGAAGGGGCTAGCGGCTACAATGAGCAGTTCTTC
. | TRBJ1-2 | TRBV24-1 | . | CATSGGVGYTF | TGTGCCACGAGTGGCGGGGTCGGCTACACCTTC
. | TRBJ2-5 | TRBV10-3 | . | CAISAGVETQYF | TGTGCCATCAGTGCTGGGGTTGAGACCCAGTACTTC
TRBD2 | TRBJ2-7 | TRBV7-7 | . | CASSLAPVTSGVISDEQYF | TGTGCTAGCAGCTTAGCCCCAGTGACTAGCGGGGTCATTTCCGACGAGCAGTACTTC
TRBD2 | TRBJ2-7 | TRBV6-5 | . | CASSSARGVYEQYF | TGTGCCAGCAGCTCGGCCCGGGGGGTTTACGAGCAGTACTTC
TRBD1 | TRBJ1-6 | TRBV7-2 | . | CASSLGQGANNSPLHF | TGTGCCAGCAGCTTGGGGCAGGGGGCCAATAATTCACCCCTCCACTTT
. | TRBJ1-4 | TRBV5-6 | . | CASSIRGYNEKLFF | TGTGCCAGCAGCATACGGGGGTATAATGAAAAACTGTTTTTT
TRBD2 | TRBJ2-3 | TRBV11-2 | . | CASSFPTSLAGGTDTQYF | TGTGCCAGCAGCTTCCCAACTTCACTAGCGGGGGGCACAGATACGCAGTATTTT
TRBD2 | TRBJ2-2 | TRBV7-3 | . | CASSLWEGTGELFF | TGTGCCAGCAGCTTATGGGAGGGCACCGGGGAGCTGTTTTTT
TRBD2 | TRBJ2-5 | TRBV5-4 | . | CASSLTSGSETQYF | TGTGCCAGCAGCTTAACTAGCGGATCCGAGACCCAGTACTTC
TRBD1 | TRBJ1-1 | TRBV9 | . | CASSVGQGNTEAFF | TGTGCCAGCAGCGTAGGACAGGGGAACACTGAAGCTTTCTTT
. | TRBJ1-6 | TRBV4-2 | . | CASSQGGDSPLHF | TGTGCCAGCAGCCAAGGGGGTGATTCACCCCTCCACTTT
TRBD1 | TRBJ1-1 | TRBV24-1 | . | CATRMTGTDKAFF | TGTGCCACCAGGATGACCGGGACAGATAAAGCTTTCTTT
. | TRBJ2-1 | TRBV7-2 | . | CASSPWDSSYNEQFF | TGTGCCAGCAGCCCCTGGGATAGCTCCTACAATGAGCAGTTCTTC
. | TRBJ1-2 | TRBV7-3 | . | CASSPTGSSGYTF | TGTGCCAGCAGCCCCACAGGGTCTAGTGGCTACACCTTC
. | TRBJ1-1 | TRBV4-1 | . | CASSQVFRTEAFF | TGCGCCAGCAGCCAAGTTTTTAGAACTGAAGCTTTCTTT
. | TRBJ1-4 | TRBV12-3/TRBV12-4 | . | CASSLIRNEKLFF | TGTGCCAGCAGTTTGATCAGGAATGAAAAACTGTTTTTT
. | TRBJ1-1 | TRBV10-3 | . | CAIRAKGDTEAFF | TGTGCCATAAGAGCGAAGGGGGACACTGAAGCTTTCTTT
. | TRBJ2-3 | TRBV11-3 | . | CASSWGLAADTQYF | TGTGCCAGCAGCTGGGGGCTAGCAGCAGATACGCAGTATTTT
. | TRBJ1-3 | TRBV11-2 | . | CASSFGRGTRGNTTYF | .
TRBD1 | TRBJ1-1 | TRBV19 | . | CASRAVRRQGNTEAFF | TGTGCCAGTAGGGCGGTAAGGAGACAGGGGAACACTGAAGCTTTCTTT
TRBD2 | TRBJ2-2 | TRBV7-2 | . | CASTHGLANTGELFF | TGTGCCAGCACCCATGGACTAGCGAACACCGGGGAGCTGTTTTTT
. | TRBJ1-1 | TRBV28 | . | CASSRTGTRGEAFF | TGTGCCAGCAGTAGAACAGGGACACGGGGTGAAGCTTTCTTT
. | TRBJ1-6 | TRBV6-5 | once | CASSYGGSYNSPLHF | TGTGCCAGCAGTTACGGTGGTTCCTATAATTCACCCCTCCACTTT
. | TRBJ2-4 | TRBV7-2 | . | CASSLLLRGNNLAKNIQYF | TGTGCCAGCAGTCTGCTGTTACGGGGGAATAATCTAGCCAAAAACATTCAGTACTTC
. | TRBJ2-3 | TRBV2 | . | CASNRYTDTQYF | TGTGCCAGCAATCGGTACACAGATACGCAGTATTTT
. | TRBJ1-3 | TRBV11-2 | . | CASSLTDSGNTIYF | TGTGCCAGCAGCTTAACCGATTCTGGAAACACCATATATTTT
. | TRBJ1-2 | TRBV28 | . | CASSLPLGENYGYTF | TGTGCCAGCAGTTTACCCCTCGGAGAGAACTATGGCTACACCTTC
. | TRBJ2-7 | TRBV5-1 | . | CASKDSYEQYF | TGCGCCAGCAAGGACTCCTACGAGCAGTACTTC
. | TRBJ2-5 | TRBV7-8 | . | CASSFLEGTQYF | TGTGCCAGCAGCTTCCTCGAAGGGACCCAGTACTTC
TRBD1 | TRBJ2-4 | TRBV10-1 | . | CASSVTGQYF | TGCGCCAGCAGTGTGACAGGGCAGTACTTC
TRBD2 | TRBJ2-1 | TRBV4-1 | . | CASSSGTSGYNEQFF | TGCGCCAGCAGCTCCGGGACTAGCGGTTACAATGAGCAGTTCTTC
. | TRBJ2-3 | TRBV7-6 | . | CASSLTDTQYF | TGTGCCAGCAGCTTAACAGATACGCAGTATTTT
. | TRBJ1-3 | TRBV5-4 | . | CASSSGYKDTIYF | TGTGCCAGCAGCTCCGGGTATAAGGACACCATATATTTT
TRBD1 | TRBJ1-1 | TRBV7-8 | . | CASTEATGGDAEAFF | TGTGCCAGCACCGAAGCGACAGGGGGCGACGCTGAAGCTTTCTTT
. | TRBJ2-7 | TRBV15 | . | CATSRDLGGGGSYEQYF | TGTGCCACCAGCAGAGATCTCGGGGGCGGAGGAAGCTACGAGCAGTACTTC
. | TRBJ1-1 | TRBV7-9 | . | CATLNLNEVNTEAFF | TGTGCCACCTTAAACCTTAACGAGGTGAACACTGAAGCTTTCTTT
. | TRBJ1-2 | TRBV7-8 | . | CASSLGGVGYGYTF | TGTGCCAGCAGCCTGGGAGGGGTCGGCTATGGCTACACCTTC
. | TRBJ1-5 | TRBV5-1 | . | CASSSDGFYQPQHF | TGCGCCAGCAGCTCCGACGGGTTTTATCAGCCCCAGCATTTT
. | TRBJ2-1 | TRBV28 | . | CASIQRSEQFF | TGTGCCAGCATCCAGCGCAGTGAGCAGTTCTTC
. | TRBJ1-5 | TRBV3-1/TRBV3-2 | . | CASSQAVPGDNQPQHF | TGTGCCAGCAGCCAAGCGGTACCAGGGGACAATCAGCCCCAGCATTTT
. | TRBJ1-2 | TRBV29-1 | . | CSVLLVTYGYTF | TGCAGCGTTCTCCTAGTAACGTATGGCTACACCTTC
. | TRBJ2-3 | TRBV9 | once | CASSDSRTDTQYF | TGTGCCAGCAGCGACTCACGCACAGATACGCAGTATTTT
. | TRBJ1-4 | TRBV5-4 | . | CASSDLPGGALFF | TGTGCCAGCAGCGATCTCCCGGGGGGTGCACTGTTTTTT
. | TRBJ2-5 | TRBV5-1 | once | CASSWEAETQYF | TGCGCCAGCAGCTGGGAAGCAGAGACCCAGTACTTC
. | TRBJ2-7 | TRBV7-9 | . | CASSTTVAGVPYEQYF | TGTGCCAGCAGCACCACAGTTGCAGGGGTACCCTACGAGCAGTACTTC
TRBD1 | TRBJ1-6 | TRBV10-3 | . | CAIRPDRGLAYNSPLHF | TGTGCCATCAGACCCGACAGGGGGCTTGCCTATAATTCACCCCTCCACTTT
. | TRBJ2-5 | TRBV11-3 | . | CASSFGQEETQYF | TGTGCCAGCAGCTTCGGGCAGGAAGAGACCCAGTACTTC
. | TRBJ1-2 | TRBV5-8 | . | CASSSATNLNYGYTF | TGTGCCAGCAGCTCCGCTACAAATCTAAACTATGGCTACACCTTC
. | TRBJ2-3 | TRBV6-4 | . | CASGRGSTDTQYF | TGTGCCAGCGGGAGGGGGAGCACAGATACGCAGTATTTT
. | TRBJ2-1 | TRBV7-2 | . | CASSLMWESYNEQFF | TGTGCCAGCAGCTTAATGTGGGAGTCCTACAATGAGCAGTTCTTC
. | TRBJ1-5 | TRBV7-8 | . | CASSLGARGWDQPQHF | TGTGCCAGCAGCTTAGGGGCCAGGGGCTGGGATCAGCCCCAGCATTTT
. | TRBJ1-1 | TRBV9 | . | CASSPKRNTEAFF | TGTGCCAGCAGCCCTAAGCGGAACACTGAAGCTTTCTTT
. | TRBJ1-2 | TRBV19 | . | CASSRETRGFGINYGYTF | TGTGCCAGTAGTCGGGAGACGAGGGGTTTTGGGATAAACTATGGCTACACCTTC
. | TRBJ2-7 | TRBV7-6 | . | CASSLGRGSSYEQYF | TGTGCCAGCAGCCTTGGACGGGGGAGCTCCTACGAGCAGTACTTC
TRBD2 | TRBJ2-1 | TRBV7-3 | . | CASSSQGLAGGDEQFF | TGTGCCAGCAGCTCCCAGGGACTAGCGGGAGGCGATGAGCAGTTCTTC
. | TRBJ2-3 | TRBV15 | . | CATSDGPRGIDTQYF | TGTGCCACCAGCGATGGGCCACGAGGGATTGATACGCAGTATTTT